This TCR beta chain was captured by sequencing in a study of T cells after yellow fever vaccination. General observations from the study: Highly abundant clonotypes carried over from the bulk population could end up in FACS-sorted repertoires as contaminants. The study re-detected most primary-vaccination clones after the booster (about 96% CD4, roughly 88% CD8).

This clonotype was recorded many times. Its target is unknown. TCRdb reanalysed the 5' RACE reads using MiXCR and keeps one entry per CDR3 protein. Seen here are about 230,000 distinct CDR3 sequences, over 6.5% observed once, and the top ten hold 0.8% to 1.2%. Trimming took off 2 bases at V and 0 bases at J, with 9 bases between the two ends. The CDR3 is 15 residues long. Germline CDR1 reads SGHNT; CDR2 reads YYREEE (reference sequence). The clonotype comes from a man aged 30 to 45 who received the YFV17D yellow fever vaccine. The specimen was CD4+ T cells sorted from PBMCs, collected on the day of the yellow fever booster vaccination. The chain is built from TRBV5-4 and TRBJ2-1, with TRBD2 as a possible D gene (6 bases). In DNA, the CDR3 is TGTGCCAGCAGCTTCGCCGGGGGCTCCTACAATGAGCAGTTCTTC. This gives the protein CASSFAGGSYNEQFF.